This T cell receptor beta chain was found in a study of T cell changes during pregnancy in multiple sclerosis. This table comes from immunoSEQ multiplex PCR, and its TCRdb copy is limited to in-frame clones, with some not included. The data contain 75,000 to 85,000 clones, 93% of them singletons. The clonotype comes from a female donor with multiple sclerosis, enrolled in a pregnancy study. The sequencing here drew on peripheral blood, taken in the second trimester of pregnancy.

In DNA, the CDR3 is TGTGCTAGTGGAAAGCCGGGACTAGAAGACACCGGGGAGCTGTTTTTT. It codes for CASGKPGLEDTGELFF. This chain uses TRBV12-5 with TRBJ2-2; 8 bases line up with TRBD2. The CDR3 consists of 16 residues. Germline CDR1 and CDR2: LGHNT and FRNRAP. V was pared by 6 bases and J by 3 bases, with 9 bases of the junction left unmatched.